These T cell receptor beta chains were read from a single sample in a study of prognosis after radiotherapy for stage I lung cancer. TCRdb recomputed calls from the multiplex PCR reads with MiXCR, one row per CDR3 protein. Found here are around 21,000 distinct CDR3 sequences, roughly 41% of them singletons; the top ten hold under 35%. The sequenced sample was PBMCs, obtained before or after stereotactic body radiation therapy (not recorded which). All receptors come from a donor aged 50 or older with non-small cell lung cancer. Each CDR3 is given with its conserved first and last residue. Each record gives: V gene, J gene, D gene, clone size, CDR3 DNA, CDR3 protein. A D gene is named only where the DNA matches it firmly. Clone size appears in some rows only: once, few, many, or a class for an expanded clone.

TRBV5-1	TRBJ2-5	-	-	TGCGCCAGCAGCTTGGTCGGGAGACGGGATTCGTACTTC	CASSLVGRRDSYF
TRBV11-1	TRBJ2-5	TRBD2	-	TGTGCCAGCAGACCTAGGGGACTAGCGGAGACCCAGTACTTC	CASRPRGLAETQYF
TRBV11-3	TRBJ2-1	TRBD1	many	TGTGCCAGCAGAAACAGGGGGCGCGGGGACAATGAGCAGTTCTTC	CASRNRGRGDNEQFF
TRBV27	TRBJ2-7	-	many	TGTGCCAGCGCCTTCCCCGGGAGTCCGTACTACGAGCAGTACTTC	CASAFPGSPYYEQYF
TRBV5-5	TRBJ2-3	TRBD2	many	TGTGCCAGCAGCAGGGAGAAGGGGAGGGTAGATACGCAGTATTTT	CASSREKGRVDTQYF
TRBV5-5	TRBJ1-6	-	many	TGTGCCAGCAGCCCGACCGGACAGACTTCACCCCTCCACTTT	CASSPTGQTSPLHF
TRBV6-2/TRBV6-3	TRBJ1-5	TRBD1	-	TGTGCCAGCAGTACCACCGGGACAGGGCATAGAAATCAGCCCCAGAATTTT	CASSTTGTGHRNQPQNF
TRBV11-3	TRBJ1-2	TRBD1	medium-sized	TGTGCCAGCAGCGCATACCCGGACAGGGCTGGCTACACCTTC	CASSAYPDRAGYTF
TRBV20-1	TRBJ1-5	-	-	TGCAGTGCTAGAGATAGGTGGCAGGGCCGCAATCAGCCCCAGCATTTT	CSARDRWQGRNQPQHF
TRBV7-3	TRBJ1-6	-	many	TGTGCCAGCAGCCCCCTTTCACTGGGTCATCCACCCCTCCACTTT	CASSPLSLGHPPLHF
TRBV5-6	TRBJ2-2	-	many	TGTGCCAGCAGCCATCTCTCTAGTAGGTTCACCGGGGAGCTGTTTTTT	CASSHLSSRFTGELFF
TRBV19	TRBJ2-3	-	-	TGTGCCAGTAGTATCGGGATCACAGTGGGGGGTACGCAGTATTTT	CASSIGITVGGTQYF
TRBV12-3/TRBV12-4	TRBJ2-3	-	-	TGTGCCAGCCAGGGTTGGGGCACAGATACGCAGTATTTT	CASQGWGTDTQYF
TRBV20-1	TRBJ2-5	-	many	TGCAGTGCTAGAGATCGAGGGAGAGGGGGAGAGACCCAGTACTTC	CSARDRGRGGETQYF
TRBV13	TRBJ2-5	-	-	TGTGCCAGCAGCTTACCCGGGAAAGGCACCCAAGAGACCCAGTACTTC	CASSLPGKGTQETQYF